The present TCR beta chain was sequenced within a study of cytomegalovirus exposure and HLA in healthy donors. CDR1 and CDR2 (germline): LNHDA, SQIVND (reference sequence). This CDR3 spans 16 amino acids. V lost 3 bases and J lost 2; bases outside the gene matches: 6. 13 Jbeta primers and 60 Vbeta primers were used for the PCR. Data came from immunoSEQ multiplex PCR; TCRdb stores just in-frame clones and leaves some out. The sample has 65,000 to 90,000 clones; roughly four fifths are singletons. Overall study results and limits: TCR beta V segments were, for the most part, productive about 90% or about 30% of the time in an earlier analysis.

Concerning this clone: Its antigen remains unknown.

Sample: PBMCs. The rearrangement links TRBV19 to TRBJ2-4; 8 bases map to TRBD2. This clonotype originated in an older man in good health and CMV-seronegative. The CDR3 sequence is CASSMVGGASKNIQYF. CDR3 nucleotide sequence: TGTGCCAGTAGTATGGTCGGGGGGGCATCCAAAAACATTCAGTACTTC.